One T cell receptor beta chain is described in this entry. Its antigen remains unknown. This sample was taken from a study of graft-versus-host responses after intestinal transplantation. About the research overall: In this cohort, recipients had multivisceral, liver-intestinal, or isolated intestinal transplants.

Germline lookup yields CDR1 LGHNA and CDR2 YNFKEQ. This CDR3 has 15 amino acids. Trimming took off 1 base at V and 1 base at J, with 10 bases between the two ends. Assay: immunoSEQ multiplex PCR; the TCRdb copy retains only in-frame clones and omits some. The sample lists under 150,000 clones; approximately 95% were seen once. This specimen consisted of unstimulated CD8+ T cells sorted from spleen or lymph node cells, obtained before intestinal transplant. The chain recombines TRBV4-2 with TRBJ1-1, with a weak D call TRBD1 (6 bases). The clonotype comes from a human donor who received an intestinal transplant. The CDR3 sequence: CASSQAQGQNTEAFF. Written as DNA, the CDR3 is TGTGCCAGCAGCCAAGCCCAGGGGCAGAACACTGAAGCTTTCTTT.